This T cell receptor (beta chain) was obtained from a study of prognosis after radiotherapy for stage I lung cancer. CDR1 and CDR2 from the germline V gene are SQVTM and ANQGSEA. This CDR3 has 15 amino acids. V lost 6 bases and J 5 bases, leaving 21 bases between the germline ends. With two time points in the design, around 6 milliliters of peripheral blood were drawn at each one. Multiplex PCR, run in two rounds, amplified TCR beta CDR3 from genomic DNA. For every TRBV and TRBJ gene, a specific primer was used in first-round PCR. MiXCR, applied by TCRdb to the multiplex PCR reads, yields one record per CDR3 protein. Among around 60,000 distinct CDR3 sequences listed, about 25% were seen once.

The chain carries TRBV29-1 and TRBJ2-3; the D gene is possibly TRBD2 (6 bases). This clonotype was sampled from a donor at least 50 years old with non-small cell lung cancer. Here the sequenced sample was PBMCs, taken before or after stereotactic body radiation therapy (not recorded which). The CDR3 loop reads CSVNPEVAELDTQYF. Here the CDR3 DNA reads TGCAGCGTCAACCCCGAGGTAGCGGAATTAGATACGCAGTATTTT.